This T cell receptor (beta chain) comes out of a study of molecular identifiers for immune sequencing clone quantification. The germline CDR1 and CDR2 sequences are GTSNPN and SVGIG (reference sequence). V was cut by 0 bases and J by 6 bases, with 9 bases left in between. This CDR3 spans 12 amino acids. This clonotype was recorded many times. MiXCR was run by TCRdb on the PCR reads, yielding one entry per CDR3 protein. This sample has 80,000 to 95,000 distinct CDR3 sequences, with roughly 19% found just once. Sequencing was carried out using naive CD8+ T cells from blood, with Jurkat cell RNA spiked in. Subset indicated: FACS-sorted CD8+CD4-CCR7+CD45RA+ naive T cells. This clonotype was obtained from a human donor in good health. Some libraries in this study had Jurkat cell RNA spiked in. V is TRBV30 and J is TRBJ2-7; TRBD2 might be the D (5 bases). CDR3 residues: CAWSVRGFEQYF. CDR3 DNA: TGTGCCTGGAGTGTACGAGGGTTCGAGCAGTACTTC. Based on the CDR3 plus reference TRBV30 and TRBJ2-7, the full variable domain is SQTIHQWPATLVQPVGSPLSLECTVEGTSNPNLYWYRQAAGRGLQLLFYSVGIGQISSEVPQNLSASRPQDRQFILSSKKLLLSDSGFYLCAWSVRGFEQYFGPGTRLTVT.